Below, 20 T cell receptor beta chains from the same sample are listed, as sequenced in a study of cytomegalovirus exposure and HLA in healthy donors. Vbeta (60) and Jbeta (13) primers were used in the PCR. Measured with immunoSEQ multiplex PCR; TCRdb has only the in-frame clones, and not every one. In the table there are 95,000 to 150,000 clones, approximately 82% of which are singletons. The sample consisted of PBMCs. These receptors came from a man aged 18 to 30 in good health and CMV-seropositive.

The gene calls are TRBV6-1 and TRBJ1-2; weak D call: TRBD1 (6 bases). From germline, CDR1 is MNHNS and CDR2 SASEGT. V shed 2 bases and J shed 4 bases, with 11 bases lying between them. The CDR3 sequence is 14 residues long. The CDR3 protein is CASSELTGSYGYTF. CDR3 DNA: TGTGCCAGCAGTGAACTGACAGGTTCCTATGGCTACACCTTC.

This rearrangement joins TRBV13 to TRBJ1-2; tentative D call: TRBD1 (6 bases). Trimming took off 3 bases at V and 2 bases at J, with 10 bases between the two ends. The CDR3 covers 14 residues. Germline V CDR1 and CDR2: PRHDT, FYEKMQ (reference sequence). The CDR3 spells CASSFGTINYGYTF. CDR3 coding DNA: TGTGCCAGCAGCTTTGGGACAATAAACTATGGCTACACCTTC.

The table lists this clone with a few counts. The chain recombines TRBV10-3 with TRBJ1-5; D gene uncertain. The germline V gene has CDR1 ENHRY and CDR2 SYGVKD. Trimming took 4 bases from V and 11 from J, leaving 18 bases between them. CDR3 length: 14 residues. CDR3 region: CAISVDQRGSSQHF. DNA for the CDR3: TGTGCCATCAGTGTAGACCAGCGAGGGTCGTCCCAGCATTTT.

This clone was seen only once. V is TRBV2 and J is TRBJ2-1, with D perhaps matching TRBD2 (5 bases). V was trimmed by 8 bases and J by 5 bases, leaving 22 bases between them. The germline CDR1 and CDR2 sequences are SNHLY and FYNNEI. The CDR3 totals 16 residues. The CDR3 coding sequence is TGTGCCAGCGAGAGTTCACTAGGCCCCCCCAACAATGAGCAGTTCTTC. Protein product: CASESSLGPPNNEQFF.

The chain links TRBV28 to TRBJ1-5; D gene uncertain. Germline CDR1 and CDR2: MDHEN and SYDVKM. The V end was cut by 3 bases, the J end by 6 bases, with 18 bases between. The CDR3 extends over 16 amino acids. The CDR3: CASSFRTGDGSQPQHF. The CDR3 nucleotides read TGTGCCAGCAGTTTCCGAACCGGGGATGGGAGTCAGCCCCAGCATTTT.

The genes are TRBV28 and TRBJ2-5; 9 positions agree with TRBD2. V lost 5 bases and J lost 4; bases outside the gene matches: 5. The length of the CDR3 is 14 residues. Germline CDR1 and CDR2: MDHEN and SYDVKM. The CDR3 loop reads CASSAGTSLETQYF. For the CDR3, the DNA is TGTGCCAGCAGTGCCGGGACTAGCCTAGAGACCCAGTACTTC.

The chain joins TRBV6-6 to TRBJ2-7; 12 positions match TRBD2. CDR3 size: 14 residues. V shed 7 bases, J shed 4 bases, and the junction held 5 bases outside the gene matches. Germline CDR1 is MNHNY and CDR2 is SVGAGI (reference sequence). The CDR3 loop reads CASTASGGAYEQYF. The CDR3 bases are TGTGCCAGCACCGCTAGCGGGGGGGCTTACGAGCAGTACTTC.

This clone has just a few counts. The chain couples TRBV9 to TRBJ2-5; a possible D gene is TRBD1 (7 bases). The germline V gene encodes CDR1 SGDLS and CDR2 YYNGEE. The CDR3 sequence is 14 residues long. Trimming stripped 3 bases from V and 5 bases from J, with 14 bases between. CDR3 region: CASSGRAGGETQYF. CDR3 DNA sequence: TGTGCCAGCAGCGGGAGGGCAGGGGGGGAGACCCAGTACTTC.

The J gene is TRBJ2-5, the V gene TRBV6-1, with D tentatively TRBD2 (6 bases). Germline-derived CDR1 and CDR2 are MNHNS and SASEGT. This CDR3 is 14 amino acids long. The V end was cut by 7 bases, the J end by 7 bases, with 19 bases between. As DNA, the CDR3 is TGTGCCAGCACTAAGCAGCGGGTTCAGGGGACCCAGTACTTC. It codes for CASTKQRVQGTQYF.

This chain uses TRBV5-4 with TRBJ1-5; D is unclear. V dropped 0 bases and J dropped 2 bases, with 9 bases sitting between them. The CDR3 length is 15 residues. Germline lookup yields CDR1 SGHNT and CDR2 YYREEE (reference sequence). The chain's CDR3 is CASSLGGQGNQPQHF. The CDR3 nucleotides read TGTGCCAGCAGCTTGGGAGGGCAAGGCAATCAGCCCCAGCATTTT.

This chain connects TRBV9 to TRBJ2-7; 9 bases match TRBD1. Germline CDR1 and CDR2: SGDLS and YYNGEE. Unmatched junction bases numbered 4, after V lost 0 bases and J lost 3 bases. This CDR3 contains 15 residues. The CDR3 bases are TGTGCCAGCAGCGTAGGGACAGGGGCCATCTACGAGCAGTACTTC. Amino acids: CASSVGTGAIYEQYF.

CDR3 sequence: CASSYRGPYNSPLHF. The CDR3 coding sequence is TGTGCCAGCAGTTACAGGGGCCCCTATAATTCACCCCTCCACTTT. This chain links TRBV6-5 with TRBJ1-6, with D perhaps matching TRBD1 (5 bases). In germline, CDR1 is MNHEY, CDR2 SVGAGI. Trimming took 2 bases from V and 2 from J, leaving 7 bases between them. CDR3 size: 15 residues.

The J gene is TRBJ2-7, the V gene TRBV30; D unclear. Deletions cut 0 bases from V and 0 bases from J, with 9 bases between. The CDR3 is 14 residues long. CDR1 GTSNPN and CDR2 SVGIG come from the germline V gene (reference sequence). CDR3 nucleotides: TGTGCCTGGAGTGTACTTGCCCTCTCCTACGAGCAGTACTTC. The encoded protein is CAWSVLALSYEQYF.

This clone was seen a few times. The chain combines TRBV6-5 with TRBJ2-7; D may be TRBD2 (6 bases). Deletions cut 6 bases from V and 2 bases from J, with 11 bases between. The CDR3 is made up of 13 amino acids. Germline loops: CDR1 MNHEY, CDR2 SVGAGI. DNA of the CDR3: TGTGCCAGCAGGGCAGGCGGGACCTACGAGCAGTACTTC. This translates into CASRAGGTYEQYF.

The chain has TRBV10-1 and TRBJ2-7; TRBD2 matches 7 bases. The germline CDR1 and CDR2 sequences are WNHNN and SYGVQD (reference sequence). The CDR3 sequence is 15 residues long. The junction had 5 bases not matched to a gene; V was cut back by 3 bases and J by 0 bases. CDR3 residues: CASSELAGDSYEQYF. In nucleotides, the CDR3 is TGCGCCAGCAGTGAATTGGCGGGGGACTCCTACGAGCAGTACTTC.

The CDR3 DNA is TGTGCCAGCAGTCTATACAGGGATAGCGAGCAGTACTTC. Its translation is CASSLYRDSEQYF. The chain couples TRBV28 to TRBJ2-7; possible D gene TRBD1, 6 bases. Germline V gives CDR1 MDHEN, CDR2 SYDVKM. V lost 5 bases and J lost 6, with 14 bases in between. CDR3 size: 13 residues.

A single count supports this clone. The gene calls are TRBV28 and TRBJ2-1; 9 bases line up with TRBD2. J was trimmed by 0 bases and V by 6 bases; bases with no gene match: 21. Germline CDR1 and CDR2: MDHEN and SYDVKM. The CDR3 has 21 amino acids. The CDR3 loop is CASSRGRTSAKGVYSYNEQFF. The CDR3 DNA reads as TGTGCCAGCAGCCGGGGTAGGACTAGCGCTAAGGGGGTTTACTCCTACAATGAGCAGTTCTTC.

This sequence joins TRBV27 and TRBJ1-1; TRBD1 is a possible D gene (6 bases). V gave up 5 bases and J gave up 4 bases, with 17 bases separating them. CDR1 is MNHEY and CDR2 is SMNVEV in the germline V gene (reference sequence). CDR3 length equals 15 residues. CDR3 in amino acids: CASSETGYSATEAFF. DNA of the CDR3: TGTGCCAGCAGTGAAACAGGGTATTCGGCCACTGAAGCTTTCTTT.

V gene TRBV5-1 combines with J gene TRBJ2-1, with D perhaps TRBD2 (6 bases). This CDR3 has 14 residues. The V gene's germline CDR1 is SGHRS and CDR2 YFSETQ. Trimming cost V 4 bases and J 1 base, with 9 bases left between them. As DNA, the CDR3 is TGCGCCAGCAGCACCGGGGGATCCTACAATGAGCAGTTCTTC. Residues: CASSTGGSYNEQFF.

CDR3 in DNA: TGTGCCAGCAGCCTACAGGGGCAGCCCCAGCATTTT. It translates to CASSLQGQPQHF. The rearrangement uses TRBV7-9 and TRBJ1-5; 7 bases fit TRBD1. The germline V gene has CDR1 SEHNR and CDR2 FQNEAQ (reference sequence). V lost 5 bases, J lost 7 bases, and 2 bases stayed unmatched. The CDR3 runs to 12 residues.